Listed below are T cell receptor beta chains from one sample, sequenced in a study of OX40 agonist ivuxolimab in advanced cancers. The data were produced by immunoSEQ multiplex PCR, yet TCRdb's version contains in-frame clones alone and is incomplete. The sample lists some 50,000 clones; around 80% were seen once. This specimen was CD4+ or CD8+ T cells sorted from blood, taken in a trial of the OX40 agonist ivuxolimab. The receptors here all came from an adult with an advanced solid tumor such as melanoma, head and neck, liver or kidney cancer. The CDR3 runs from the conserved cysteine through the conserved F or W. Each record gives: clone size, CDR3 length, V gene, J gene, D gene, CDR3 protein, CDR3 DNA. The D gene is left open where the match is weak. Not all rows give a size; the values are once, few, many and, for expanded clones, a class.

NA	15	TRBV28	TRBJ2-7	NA	CASSSSGRSSYEQYF	TGTGCCAGCAGTTCTTCAGGTCGCAGCTCCTACGAGCAGTACTTC
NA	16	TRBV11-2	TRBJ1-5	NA	CASSPRPTGLNQPQHF	TGTGCCAGCAGCCCTCGTCCGACAGGTCTCAATCAGCCCCAGCATTTT
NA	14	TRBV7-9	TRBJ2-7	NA	CASSPAEASNEQYF	TGTGCCAGCAGCCCAGCGGAGGCGTCAAACGAGCAGTACTTC
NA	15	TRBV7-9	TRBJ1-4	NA	CASSREGGTNEKLFF	TGTGCCAGCAGCAGAGAGGGGGGAACTAATGAAAAACTGTTTTTT
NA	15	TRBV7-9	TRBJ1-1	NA	CASSLRSPMNTEAFF	TGTGCCAGCAGCTTACGTAGCCCTATGAACACTGAAGCTTTCTTT
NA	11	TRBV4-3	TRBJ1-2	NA	CASSQEGGYTF	TGCGCCAGCAGCCAAGAAGGTGGCTACACCTTC
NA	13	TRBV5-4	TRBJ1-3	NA	CASSLFAGNTIYF	TGTGCCAGCAGCTTGTTCGCTGGAAACACCATATATTTT
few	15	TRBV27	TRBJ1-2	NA	CASSPTPTGNYGYTF	TGTGCCAGCAGCCCTACCCCGACGGGTAACTATGGCTACACCTTC
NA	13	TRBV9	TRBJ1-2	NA	CASSVEPPMGYTF	TGTGCCAGCAGCGTAGAGCCCCCGATGGGCTACACCTTC
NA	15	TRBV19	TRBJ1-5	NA	CASSIFEGGLQPQHF	TGTGCCAGTAGTATATTCGAAGGAGGGTTGCAGCCCCAGCATTTT
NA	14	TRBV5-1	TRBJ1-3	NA	CASSPDSSGNTIYF	TGCGCCAGCAGCCCTGACAGCTCTGGAAACACCATATATTTT
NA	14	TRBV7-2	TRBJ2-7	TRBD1	CASSLRRQGYEQYF	TGTGCCAGCAGCTTAAGGCGACAGGGATACGAGCAGTACTTC
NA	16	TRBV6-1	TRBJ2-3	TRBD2	CASSEPSSGSPDTQYF	TGTGCCAGCAGTGAACCCTCCAGCGGGAGCCCAGATACGCAGTATTTT
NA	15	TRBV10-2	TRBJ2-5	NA	CASSESRYPPETQYF	TGCGCCAGCAGTGAGTCGCGGTACCCCCCGGAGACCCAGTACTTC
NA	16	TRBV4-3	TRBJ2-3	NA	CASSQAGQGGTDTQYF	TGCGCCAGCAGCCAAGCAGGGCAGGGTGGCACAGATACGCAGTATTTT
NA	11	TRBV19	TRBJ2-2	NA	CASRQNQELFF	TGTGCCAGTAGACAAAACCAAGAGCTGTTTTTT
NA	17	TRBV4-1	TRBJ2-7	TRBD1	CASSQEKRVGQTYEQYF	TGCGCCAGCAGCCAAGAAAAACGAGTGGGACAGACCTACGAGCAGTACTTC
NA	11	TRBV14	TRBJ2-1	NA	CASSPATTQFF	TGTGCCAGCAGTCCTGCTACGACACAGTTCTTC
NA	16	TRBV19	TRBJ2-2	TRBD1	CASTSGQVRTTGELFF	TGTGCCAGTACCTCAGGACAGGTCAGGACAACCGGGGAGCTGTTTTTT
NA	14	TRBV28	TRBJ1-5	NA	CASSFPRGNQPQHF	TGTGCCAGCAGTTTTCCACGGGGCAATCAGCCCCAGCATTTT
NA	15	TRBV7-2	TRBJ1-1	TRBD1	CASSPTGARNTEAFF	TGTGCCAGCAGCCCTACAGGGGCTCGGAACACTGAAGCTTTCTTT
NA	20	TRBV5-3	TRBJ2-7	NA	CARSLASNPQTGPPSNEQYF	TGTGCCAGAAGCTTGGCCAGCAACCCGCAAACAGGGCCACCTTCTAACGAGCAGTACTTC
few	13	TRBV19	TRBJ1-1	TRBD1	CASSDRGNTEAFF	TGTGCCAGTAGTGACAGGGGGAACACTGAAGCTTTCTTT
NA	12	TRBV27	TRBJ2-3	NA	CASSLNDRPQYF	TGTGCCAGCAGTTTAAACGACAGACCACAGTATTTT
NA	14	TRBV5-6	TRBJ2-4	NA	CASVKQAAGNIQYF	TGTGCCAGCGTAAAACAGGCAGCGGGAAACATTCAGTACTTC
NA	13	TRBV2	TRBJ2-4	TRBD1	CASRRTGENIQYF	TGTGCCAGCAGGAGGACAGGGGAAAACATTCAGTACTTC
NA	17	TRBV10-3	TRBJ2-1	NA	CAITPEIIRRSYNEQFF	TGTGCCATCACCCCCGAAATAATTCGGCGATCATACAATGAGCAGTTCTTC
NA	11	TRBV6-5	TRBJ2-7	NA	CASSYSSEQYF	TGTGCCAGCAGTTACTCGAGCGAGCAGTACTTC
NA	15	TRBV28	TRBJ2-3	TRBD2	CASMGSSGLTDTQYF	TGTGCCAGCATGGGGTCTAGCGGTCTCACAGATACGCAGTATTTT
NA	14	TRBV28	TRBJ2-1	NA	CASSFPRENNEQFF	TGTGCCAGCAGTTTTCCCAGGGAGAACAATGAGCAGTTCTTC
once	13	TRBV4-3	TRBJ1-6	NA	CATSDRQNSPLHF	TGCGCCACTAGTGACCGACAGAATTCACCCCTCCACTTT
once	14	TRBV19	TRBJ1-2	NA	CASSIGPANYGYTF	TGTGCCAGTAGTATTGGACCCGCTAACTATGGCTACACCTTC
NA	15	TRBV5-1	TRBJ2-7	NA	CASSLGQVSSYEQYF	TGCGCCAGCAGCTTGGGTCAGGTGAGCTCCTACGAGCAGTACTTC
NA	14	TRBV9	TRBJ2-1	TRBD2	CASSGINYGTSLFF	TGTGCCAGCAGCGGGATTAATTATGGGACTAGTTTGTTCTTC
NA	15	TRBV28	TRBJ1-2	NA	CASSWTWGAGYGYTF	TGTGCCAGCAGTTGGACATGGGGGGCTGGCTATGGCTACACCTTC
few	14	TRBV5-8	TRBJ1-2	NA	CASSLDLRNYGYTF	TGTGCCAGCAGCTTGGATCTCAGAAACTATGGCTACACCTTC
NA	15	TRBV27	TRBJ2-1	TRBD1	CASSWDRVSYNEQFF	TGTGCCAGCAGTTGGGACAGGGTCTCCTACAATGAGCAGTTCTTC
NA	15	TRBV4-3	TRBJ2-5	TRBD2	CASSLAGGQGETQYF	TGCGCCAGCAGTTTAGCGGGAGGGCAAGGGGAGACCCAGTACTTC
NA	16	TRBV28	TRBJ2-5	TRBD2	CASSSPPGLARETQYF	TGTGCCAGCAGTTCTCCTCCGGGACTAGCAAGAGAGACCCAGTACTTC
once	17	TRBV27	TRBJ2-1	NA	CASSSGRGSFTYNEQFF	TGTGCCAGCAGCTCGGGCAGGGGATCGTTCACCTACAATGAGCAGTTCTTC
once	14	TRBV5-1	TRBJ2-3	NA	CASSLGRHTDTQYF	TGCGCCAGCAGCTTGGGCCGTCACACAGATACGCAGTATTTT